This entry lists 7 T cell receptor beta chains sequenced from one sample in a study of blood T cell repertoires in COVID-19. The data were produced by immunoSEQ multiplex PCR, yet TCRdb's version contains in-frame clones alone and is incomplete. The sample shows roughly 250,000 clones, more than 70% of them seen only once. The sample comprised peripheral blood. The source of these receptors is a woman aged 40-49 years who had recovered from COVID-19.

The chain links TRBV14 to TRBJ2-3; 12 nucleotides align to TRBD1. Losses at the gene ends were 7 bases for V and 4 bases for J; bases not matched to a gene: 6. The V gene's germline CDR1 is SGHDN and CDR2 FVKESK. The CDR3 has 15 amino acids. The CDR3 region is CASTPGTGGSDTQYF. The CDR3 DNA sequence: TGTGCCAGCACCCCCGGGACAGGGGGCTCAGATACGCAGTATTTT.

The chain is built from TRBV19 and TRBJ2-7, with TRBD1 identical over 11 bases. The CDR3 has 14 residues. Germline trimming cut 7 bases from V and 2 bases from J; bases unmatched to any gene: 4. CDR1 and CDR2 (germline): LNHDA, SQIVND (reference sequence). The CDR3 is CASMGGQGAYEQYF. DNA of the CDR3: TGTGCCAGTATGGGGGGACAGGGGGCCTACGAGCAGTACTTC.

The chain carries TRBV25-1 and TRBJ1-2; 9 nucleotides align to TRBD1. J was trimmed by 5 bases and V by 4 bases; bases with no gene match: 5. The CDR3 loop spans 14 amino acids. Germline V lookup: CDR1 MGHDK, CDR2 SYGVNS. The CDR3 here is CASSGGTGPYGYTF. The CDR3 nucleotides read TGTGCCAGCAGTGGGGGGACAGGGCCTTATGGCTACACCTTC.

Concerning this clone itself: At one end the junction does not follow the germline gene, possibly because of a read error. This chain joins TRBV7-7 and TRBJ2-3; maybe TRBD1 (6 bases). The CDR3 runs to 14 residues. Germline CDR1 SSHAT, CDR2 FNYEAQ (reference sequence). CDR3 sequence: CASSRGGFGDTQYF. CDR3 in DNA: TGTGCTAGCAGCAGGGGTGGTTTCGGGGATACGCAGTATTTT.

V and J are TRBV19 and TRBJ1-2, with D perhaps TRBD1 (6 bases). Germline CDR1 LNHDA, CDR2 SQIVND (reference sequence). Trimming took 4 bases from V and 2 from J, leaving 11 bases between them. This CDR3 has 14 amino acids. The CDR3 region has the DNA TGTGCCAGTAGTAGAGGGGGGGCAAACTATGGCTACACCTTC. Translated, it gives CASSRGGANYGYTF.

The V gene is TRBV19, the J gene TRBJ1-2, with D possibly matching TRBD1 (5 bases). CDR3 size: 17 residues. Trimming left V 1 base short and J 3 bases short, with 18 bases between. Germline-derived CDR1 and CDR2 are LNHDA and SQIVND (reference sequence). The CDR3 coding sequence is TGTGCCAGTAGTATAGTTGATCGAGGACACCCGGACTATGGCTACACCTTC. It specifies CASSIVDRGHPDYGYTF.

The chain joins TRBV5-1 to TRBJ1-4; TRBD1 matches at 7 bases. J was trimmed by 1 base and V by 4 bases; bases with no gene match: 4. The CDR3 is 15 amino acids. Germline assignment: CDR1 SGHRS and CDR2 YFSETQ. The CDR3 DNA reads TGCGCCAGCAGCCCACAGGGGCGAACTAATGAAAAACTGTTTTTT. It is translated as CASSPQGRTNEKLFF.